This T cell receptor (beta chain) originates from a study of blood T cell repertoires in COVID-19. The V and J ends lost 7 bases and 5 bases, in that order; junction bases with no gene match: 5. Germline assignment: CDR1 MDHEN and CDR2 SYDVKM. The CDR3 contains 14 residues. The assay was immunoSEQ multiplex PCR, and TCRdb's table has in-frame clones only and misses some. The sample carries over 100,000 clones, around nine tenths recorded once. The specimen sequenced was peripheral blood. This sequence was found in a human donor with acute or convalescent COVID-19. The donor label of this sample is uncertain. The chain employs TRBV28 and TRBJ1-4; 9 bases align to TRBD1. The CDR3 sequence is CASKAGQGNEKLFF. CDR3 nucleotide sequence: TGTGCCAGCAAAGCTGGACAGGGGAATGAAAAACTGTTTTTT.